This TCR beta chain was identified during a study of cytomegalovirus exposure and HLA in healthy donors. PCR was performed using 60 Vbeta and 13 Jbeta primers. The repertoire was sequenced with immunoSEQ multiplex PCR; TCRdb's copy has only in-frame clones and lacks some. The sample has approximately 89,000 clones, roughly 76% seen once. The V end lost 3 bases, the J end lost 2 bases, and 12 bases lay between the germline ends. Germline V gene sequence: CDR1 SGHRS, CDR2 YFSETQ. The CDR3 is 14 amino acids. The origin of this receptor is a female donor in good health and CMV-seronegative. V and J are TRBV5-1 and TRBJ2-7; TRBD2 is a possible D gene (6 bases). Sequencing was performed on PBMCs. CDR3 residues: CASSSSGLTYEQYF. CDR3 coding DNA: TGCGCCAGCAGCTCGTCGGGACTGACCTACGAGCAGTACTTC. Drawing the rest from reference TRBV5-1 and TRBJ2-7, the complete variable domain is KAGVTQTPRYLIKTRGQQVTLSCSPISGHRSVSWYQQTPGQGLQFLFEYFSETQRNKGNFPGRFSGRQFSNSRSEMNVSTLELGDSALYLCASSSSGLTYEQYFGPGTRLTVT.